This is a list of T cell receptor beta chains from one sample in a study of Graves' ophthalmopathy and Graves' hyperthyroidism. MiXCR, applied by TCRdb to the multiplex PCR reads, yields one record per CDR3 protein. The sample consists of about 420,000 distinct CDR3 sequences, around 21% of them appearing once. Material: peripheral blood. These receptor sequences come from a woman aged 18-29 years with stable Graves' hyperthyroidism. Both conserved end residues are part of each CDR3. D genes are given only for firm matches. Size is omitted from some rows. Given values are once, few, many or a class for expanded clones.

CDR3	DNA	J	D	size	V
CASSRGGQPQHF	TGTGCCAGTAGCCGGGGGGGTCAGCCCCAGCATTTT	TRBJ1-5	.	many	TRBV19
CAIMVDSGNTIYF	TGTGCCATCATGGTAGACTCTGGAAACACCATATATTTT	TRBJ1-3	.	many	TRBV10-3
CASSQVLVEWDGSYEQYF	TGCGCCAGCAGCCAAGTCTTGGTCGAGTGGGACGGATCCTACGAGCAGTACTTC	TRBJ2-7	.	.	TRBV4-1
CSAADRDSPLHF	TGCAGTGCTGCAGACAGGGACTCACCCCTCCACTTT	TRBJ1-6	TRBD1	many	TRBV20-1
CASSPRGQAYNEQFF	TGTGCCAGCTCACCCAGGGGACAGGCATACAATGAGCAGTTCTTC	TRBJ2-1	TRBD1	few	TRBV18
CASSYSTGQNTGELFF	TGTGCCAGCAGTTACTCGACAGGCCAGAACACCGGGGAGCTGTTTTTT	TRBJ2-2	.	many	TRBV6-5
CASSLYLNTEAFF	TGTGCCAGCAGCTTATACCTAAACACTGAAGCTTTCTTT	TRBJ1-1	.	.	TRBV7-2
CASRPGTATGNTIYF	TGTGCCAGCAGGCCCGGGACAGCCACTGGAAACACCATATATTTT	TRBJ1-3	TRBD1	many	TRBV28
CATRSRSTGELFF	TGTGCCACCAGAAGTAGAAGCACCGGGGAGCTGTTTTTT	TRBJ2-2	.	many	TRBV24-1
CSAPIVASGTDTQYF	TGCAGTGCACCAATCGTGGCTTCCGGGACAGATACGCAGTATTTT	TRBJ2-3	.	.	TRBV20-1
CASSYVGTSKGYTF	TGTGCCAGCAGTTACGTCGGGACATCGAAAGGCTACACCTTC	TRBJ1-2	.	.	TRBV6-5
CASSNTDSLTYEQYF	TGCGCCAGCAGCAATACCGACAGTCTCACCTACGAGCAGTACTTC	TRBJ2-7	.	many	TRBV5-1
CASSGNYEQYF	TGTGCCAGCAGTGGGAACTACGAGCAGTACTTC	TRBJ2-7	.	many	TRBV2
CASRGLHGNTEAFF	TGTGCCAGCAGAGGTCTACACGGGAACACTGAAGCTTTCTTT	TRBJ1-1	.	.	TRBV5-5
CAINKDPSVAGYTF	TGTGCCATCAATAAGGATCCCAGTGTGGCCGGCTACACCTTC	TRBJ1-2	.	many	TRBV10-3
CASSPWDEDEQYF	TGTGCCAGTAGTCCCTGGGATGAGGATGAGCAGTACTTC	TRBJ2-7	.	.	TRBV19
CASSLYNSLNTEAFF	TGTGCCAGCAGTTTATATAACAGTTTGAACACTGAAGCTTTCTTT	TRBJ1-1	.	many	TRBV27
CASTYRDARETQYF	TGTGCCAGCACCTACAGGGACGCAAGGGAGACCCAGTACTTC	TRBJ2-5	.	few	TRBV6-1
CASKTSGRALYEQYF	TGTGCCAGCAAGACTAGCGGGAGGGCACTCTACGAGCAGTACTTC	TRBJ2-7	TRBD2	many	TRBV28